This TCR beta chain was profiled in a study of glioma-infiltrating T cells (dated by TCRdb to between 2015 and 2016). In the study overall: Sequencing of TCR alpha- and beta-chain repertoires was performed on glioma tissue, on non-neoplastic brain tissue, and on matched peripheral blood mononuclear cells. To gauge divergence between tissue and blood T-cell populations, every tissue-infiltrating repertoire was compared against the peripheral blood repertoire from the same patient. The paired cohort was made up of three low-grade glioma patients, several primary glioblastoma patients and three non-glioma patients who contributed non-neoplastic brain tissue. Overall study outcomes, separate from this receptor: Group comparisons rested on small numbers: three non-neoplastic, three low-grade glioma and fewer than 10 glioblastoma patients. In non-neoplastic patients, VJ-independent divergence between tissue and blood fell below expectation, whereas in all gliomas, and especially in low-grade gliomas, the divergence rose above expectation. Only a very small number of CDR3 sequences turned up in both tissue and blood, a result put down to high CDR3 diversity combined with limited sampling.

The junction shows trimming of 0 bases on V and 3 bases on J, plus 13 bases between the germline ends. Based on the germline V gene, the CDR1 and CDR2 sequences are LGHNA and YSLEER. Taken from cysteine to phenylalanine, the CDR3 has 16 residues. CDR3 DNA only is kept here, 48 bases in frame from base 1. This clonotype occurred many times. Its antigen is still unknown. Base quality data are lacking; no much larger clone is found one base away. The iRepertoire nested amplicon-rescue multiplex PCR (arm-PCR) platform was used to amplify TCR alpha and beta CDR3 regions from RNA. The input for one-step reverse transcription and amplification was about 100-400 ng of either tissue mRNA or PBMC total RNA. Following bead purification, Illumina adapters were added through a secondary multiplex PCR, and the libraries were then gel-purified between 200 and 400 bp. Libraries carried internal 6-nucleotide barcodes used for demultiplexing. Libraries were sequenced on an Illumina MiSeq with 2x220 or 2x250 nucleotide paired-end reads. The paper's data handling went like this. Paired reads were merged using FLASH 1.2.11 and aligned with BWA-MEM to the GRCh37 human genome, and TRA and TRB reads were then extracted. V and J assignment used an IMGT-derived reference of cassette sequences and CDR3 motifs that included pseudogenes. Reads were translated in three frames, and productive CDR3s were defined by a C…FGXG motif without stop codons. Unique combinations of V-J cassette pair and CDR3 amino acid sequence were defined as clonotypes. Hamming distance filtering was applied to reads, with thresholds set by the sequence error rate of each sample in mapped regions. Through fastp at Q25 and MiXCR, TCRdb rebuilt clones from the public reads, retaining in-frame beta chains. Rows with one shared CDR3 protein collapse into an entry with the most common genes and DNA. The V and J calls were determined by TCRdb, not by the authors. For this sample there are approximately 17,000 distinct CDR3 sequences; about 62% appear just once. Roughly 45% of the sample lies in the top ten.

The sample comprised glioma tissue, nonneoplastic brain tissue, or PBMCs (not recorded which). This chain is built from TRBV4-3 and TRBJ2-3; TRBD1 is a possible D gene, resting on 6 matching bases. The sequence was collected from a human donor with low-grade glioma or glioblastoma, undergoing nonglioma brain surgery, or in good health (not recorded which). CDR3 loop: CASSQDRRGTTDTQYF. The DNA sequence is as follows: TGCGCCAGCAGCCAAGATCGTAGAGGGACAACAGATACGCAGTATTTT.